The present TCR beta chain was sequenced within a study of regulatory T cells in long-lasting Graves disease. Whole-study results and caveats: Among samples with persistent disease, TRBV28, TRBJ1-2 and TRBJ2-5 were favored. Results may be inaccurate due to the small sample size.

Arm-PCR with iRepertoire HTBI primers amplified the CDR3 regions for these TCR beta libraries. In TCRdb, the multiplex PCR reads were re-called with MiXCR into one record per CDR3 protein. Found here are a few hundred thousand distinct CDR3 sequences, 12% of them singletons; the top ten hold 15% to 20%. The sample holds many counts of this clonotype. As yet, its antigen is unknown. There are 17 residues in the CDR3. The germline CDR1 and CDR2 sequences are SNHLY and FYNNEI. Trimming cost V 3 bases and J 5 bases; bases outside gene matches: 11. As for time point: newly diagnosed GD, antithyroid drugs for less than 3 months. PBMCs were the source of the RNA used for TCR sequencing. From an endocrinology department in Xi'an, China, came the patients. These sequences were also reported in another study, on T cells in Graves' hyperthyroidism and ophthalmopathy.

The TCR comes from a woman under 30 with Graves disease. V is TRBV2 and J is TRBJ2-5, with 11 nucleotides matching TRBD2. The material was peripheral blood mononuclear cells (PBMCs), obtained at new diagnosis, from a patient treated with antithyroid drugs. The CDR3 sequence is CASSESVAGGPWETQYF. For the CDR3, the DNA is TGTGCCAGCAGTGAGTCGGTAGCGGGAGGGCCCTGGGAGACCCAGTACTTC.